This T cell receptor (beta chain) was captured by sequencing in a study of OX40 agonist ivuxolimab in advanced cancers. Broadly, across the study: The costimulatory receptor OX40 (CD134) was targeted by ivuxolimab, a fully human IgG2 agonistic monoclonal antibody. The monotherapy dose-escalation portion (N ≈ 56 patients) of the phase I ivuxolimab trial is reported in the paper. Prior anti-PD-1, anti-PD-L1 or anti-CTLA-4 therapy was permitted, and approximately 40% of dose-escalation patients had received checkpoint inhibitors. Among the roughly 52 dose-escalation patients, approximately 20 had hepatocellular carcinoma, roughly 15 melanoma, 9 renal cell carcinoma and 9 head and neck cancer. Intravenous ivuxolimab was administered to patients every 2 weeks at six dose levels: 0.01, 0.1, 0.3, 1.5, 3 and 10 mg/kg. In the dose-escalation cohort, 82.7% of patients were male, and the mean age was approximately 64 years, with a range of roughly 20 to 80. The purpose of peripheral TCRbeta sequencing was to test whether ivuxolimab changed TCR sequence diversity and led to clonal T-cell expansion. Partial responses occurred in three dose-escalation patients, of whom one had hepatocellular carcinoma and two had cutaneous melanoma.

Reading the germline V gene gives CDR1 SGDLS and CDR2 YYNGEE. V and J are truncated by 0 bases and 2 bases respectively, leaving an intervening sequence of 14 bases. CDR3 length: 16 amino acids, cysteine to phenylalanine. Of the read, only the CDR3 DNA is kept; its 48 bases are in frame from base 1. Results and caveats for the whole study, not just this receptor: In the 0.1-3.0 mg/kg groups, partial responders were among the patients with the lowest normalized peripheral clonal expansion, particularly in CD8+ T cells. Low levels of normalized T-cell clonal expansion were also shown by some nonresponding patients. After ivuxolimab, more expanded clones were found on average in CD8+ T cells than in CD4+ T cells. Antigen specificity was not determined for the clonally expanded peripheral T cells. At doses of 0.1 to 3.0 mg/kg, clonal expansion of both CD4+ and CD8+ blood T cells was observed from baseline to week 6.

Genomic DNA was extracted from sorted cells for sequencing of the TCRbeta CDR3 region. The immunoSEQ Assay was used for sequencing of TCRbeta CDR3 regions. The clones in this table, taken by TCRdb from immuneACCESS, are in-frame only. Not every clone is retained; where verified, under half of the shortfall comes from an unresolved V gene, and the cause of the rest is unknown. Counted in this sample were tens of thousands of clones; approximately 85% of them appeared once. The ten largest make up 0.4% to 0.5% of the sample. The trial excluded patients who had a history of autoimmune disease or who were on systemic immunosuppression. In every dose cohort, peripheral blood was drawn for TCR sequencing at baseline, cycle 4 day 1, and cycle 7 day 1. Samples were obtained from an open-label, multicenter, first-in-human phase I dose-escalation trial of ivuxolimab. The trial enrolled adults with locally advanced or metastatic head and neck squamous cell, hepatocellular, melanoma or renal cell carcinoma. Before TCR sequencing, CD4+ T cells and CD8+ T cells were sorted from peripheral blood as separate populations.

As concerns this clone: It has no known antigen specificity. Base qualities are missing; no much larger clone stands one base away.

Sequenced here: CD4+ or CD8+ T cells sorted from blood, sampled in a trial of the OX40 agonist ivuxolimab. The chain is made from TRBV9 and TRBJ1-1, and the D gene may be TRBD1, 5 bases matching. This TCR came from an adult with an advanced solid tumor such as melanoma, head and neck, liver or kidney cancer. The CDR3 reads as follows: CASSVEEQVVNTEAFF. The nucleotides read TGTGCCAGCAGCGTAGAGGAACAGGTCGTTAACACTGAAGCTTTCTTT.